Listed here is a single TCR beta chain. The antigen is not known. This specimen belongs to a study of early T cells in non-severe SARS-CoV-2 infection. In the study overall: Unpaired chains resulted from sequencing bulk RNA of unsorted whole blood.

V was pared by 3 bases and J by 1 base, with 9 bases between. Germline V lookup: CDR1 KGHSH, CDR2 LQKENI. This CDR3 spans 14 amino acids. Overall study findings and caveats: The VDJdb matching leaned toward anti-spike CD8 responses and overlooked private and CD4 specificities.

The TCR library protocol attached unique molecular identifiers to the individual cDNA molecules. TCRdb reprocessed the 5' RACE reads via MiXCR and lists one record per CDR3 protein. The sample has fewer than 70,000 distinct CDR3 sequences, around 4.2% seen once. The specimen comprised whole blood, sampled at baseline. The TCR originated in an adult who was a healthcare worker with PCR-confirmed SARS-CoV-2 infection or an uninfected control (not recorded which). The donor label of this sample is uncertain. V gene TRBV18 combines with J gene TRBJ2-5, with D possibly matching TRBD1 (6 bases). CDR3 loop: CASSPGTTQETQYF. The CDR3 DNA reads TGTGCCAGCTCACCTGGGACAACCCAAGAGACCCAGTACTTC. Drawing the rest from reference TRBV18 and TRBJ2-5, the complete variable domain is NAGVMQNPRHLVRRRGQEARLRCSPMKGHSHVYWYRQLPEEGLKFMVYLQKENIIDESGMPKERFSAEFPKEGPSILRIQQVVRGDSAAYFCASSPGTTQETQYFGPGTRLLVL.